Listed below are T cell receptor beta chains from one sample, sequenced in a study of cytotoxic CD8 clonotypes in ibrutinib-treated CLL. Method: immunoSEQ multiplex PCR; TCRdb's copy keeps in-frame clones and lacks some. The repertoire holds some 8,900 clones, less than 75% seen once, with about 38% in the top ten. Material: PBMCs, obtained before ibrutinib treatment. The receptors stem from a human donor with chronic lymphocytic leukemia. Each CDR3 is given with its conserved first and last residue. D genes are given only for firm matches. Part of the rows lack a size; the others show once, few, many or a class for expanded clones.

abundance: -
d_gene: TRBD1
v_gene: TRBV5-5
j_gene: TRBJ2-7
CDR3nt: TGTGCCAGCAGTTGGGGGACAGGGGGCGAGCAGTACTTC
CDR3aa: CASSWGTGGEQYF

abundance: once
d_gene: -
v_gene: TRBV15
j_gene: TRBJ2-3
CDR3nt: TGTGCCACCAGCAGACGGACCACAGATACGCAGTATTTT
CDR3aa: CATSRRTTDTQYF

abundance: once
d_gene: -
v_gene: TRBV28
j_gene: TRBJ1-2
CDR3nt: TGTGCCAGCAGTTTAAGTGGAGCTAACTATGGCTACACCTTC
CDR3aa: CASSLSGANYGYTF

abundance: few
d_gene: TRBD1
v_gene: TRBV10-1
j_gene: TRBJ1-1
CDR3nt: TGCGCCAGCAGTGAGGACAGGGCTGAAGCTTTCTTT
CDR3aa: CASSEDRAEAFF

abundance: -
d_gene: -
v_gene: TRBV5-1
j_gene: TRBJ2-1
CDR3nt: TGCGCCAGCAGTTACGACAGATCGTGGAATGAGCAGTTCTTC
CDR3aa: CASSYDRSWNEQFF

abundance: -
d_gene: TRBD2
v_gene: TRBV5-6
j_gene: TRBJ2-1
CDR3nt: TGTGCCAGCACCTTGGGGACTAGCGAATACAATGAGCAGTTCTTC
CDR3aa: CASTLGTSEYNEQFF

abundance: -
d_gene: -
v_gene: TRBV18
j_gene: TRBJ2-7
CDR3nt: TGTGCCAGCTCCTCCGGAGGATCCGAGCAGTACTTC
CDR3aa: CASSSGGSEQYF

abundance: -
d_gene: TRBD2
v_gene: TRBV5-4
j_gene: TRBJ2-1
CDR3nt: TGTGCCAGCAGCTTGGGGCTAGCGGCGCAGTTCTTC
CDR3aa: CASSLGLAAQFF

abundance: -
d_gene: -
v_gene: TRBV29-1
j_gene: TRBJ2-2
CDR3nt: TGCAGCGCCCTAAGGGAGACACACACCGGGGAGCTGTTTTTT
CDR3aa: CSALRETHTGELFF

abundance: once
d_gene: -
v_gene: TRBV7-3
j_gene: TRBJ2-7
CDR3nt: TGTGCCAGCAGCTTAGGGCCACAGGGATACGAGCAGTACTTC
CDR3aa: CASSLGPQGYEQYF

abundance: -
d_gene: -
v_gene: TRBV11-2
j_gene: TRBJ1-4
CDR3nt: TGTGCCAGCAGCTTAGGCTCTGAAAAACTGTTTTTT
CDR3aa: CASSLGSEKLFF

abundance: -
d_gene: -
v_gene: TRBV7-9
j_gene: TRBJ2-1
CDR3nt: TGTGCCAGCAGCCCCCCCGGGGTTGGAGGTGAGCAGTTCTTC
CDR3aa: CASSPPGVGGEQFF

abundance: few
d_gene: -
v_gene: TRBV19
j_gene: TRBJ2-2
CDR3nt: TGTGCCAGCAATCGTATACAGGGCGGGTTGGGGTCCGGGGAGCTGTTTTTT
CDR3aa: CASNRIQGGLGSGELFF